The 32 T cell receptor beta chains below all came from one sample that was sequenced in a study of beta chain features in type 1 diabetes. These receptors have no identified antigens. Overall study findings and caveats: Researchers report that Type 1 diabetes patients had moderately but significantly shorter TCRB CDR3s across all four CD4+ subsets.

The isolated RNA, all of it, was reverse transcribed, so expressed TCRB transcripts were what got sequenced. TCRdb keeps only in-frame clones here, not all; method: immunoSEQ multiplex PCR. The sample carries about 660,000 clones, around 15% recorded once. Material: naive CD4+ T cells from blood. The receptors shown here come from a man aged 18 to 29 with type 1 diabetes.

This rearrangement joins TRBV27 to TRBJ1-2; TRBD1 agrees at 9 bases. V shed 2 bases, J shed 7 bases, and the junction held 11 bases outside the gene matches. The V gene's germline CDR1 is MNHEY and CDR2 SMNVEV (reference sequence). The CDR3 is made up of 16 amino acids. The CDR3 bases are TGTGCCAGCAGTTTAGGGATCACACAGGGGGCTGGTGGCTACACCTTC. Translating it yields CASSLGITQGAGGYTF.

This clone appeared a few times. This chain joins TRBV30 and TRBJ1-5; 8 nucleotides agree with TRBD1. Per germline, CDR1 GTSNPN and CDR2 SVGIG (reference sequence). This CDR3 is 17 amino acids long. The J segment lost 1 base and the V segment lost 2 bases, leaving 10 bases of the junction unmatched. The DNA of the CDR3 is TGTGCCTGGAGTAAGGACAGGGCCCTACCCAGCAATCAGCCCCAGCATTTT. It is translated as CAWSKDRALPSNQPQHF.

Notes on this clone: In the same sample, other DNA sequences code for this CDR3. The V call is TRBV19, the J call TRBJ2-1; D not certain. V was pared by 3 bases and J by 7 bases, with 4 bases between. CDR3 length: 11 residues. Looked up from germline, CDR1 is LNHDA and CDR2 is SQIVND (reference sequence). For the CDR3, the DNA is TGTGCCAGTAGTATTGTTAATGAGCAGTTCTTC. Protein product: CASSIVNEQFF.

The rearrangement links TRBV25-1 to TRBJ1-5, with 9 bases that match TRBD1. The ends lost 6 bases at V and 7 bases at J; junction bases unmatched: 13. The CDR3 extends over 16 amino acids. Germline loops: CDR1 MGHDK, CDR2 SYGVNS. The CDR3 region is CASSAGTGTVGQPQHF. In nucleotides, the CDR3 is TGTGCCAGCAGCGCCGGGACAGGGACCGTCGGGCAGCCCCAGCATTTT.

This clone has a handful of counts. V and J are TRBV25-1 and TRBJ2-4, with D unclear. The CDR3 runs to 13 residues. Germline CDR1 reads MGHDK; CDR2 reads SYGVNS. Deletions cut 4 bases from V and 1 base from J, with 5 bases between. CDR3 residues: CASSVGAKNIQYF. CDR3 nucleotide sequence: TGTGCCAGCAGTGTTGGGGCCAAAAACATTCAGTACTTC. The full variable domain, with the rest looked up from reference TRBV25-1 and TRBJ2-4, is EADIYQTPRYLVIGTGKKITLECSQTMGHDKMYWYQQDPGMELHLIHYSYGVNSTEKGDLSSESTVSRIRTEHFPLTLESARPSHTSQYLCASSVGAKNIQYFGAGTRLSVL.

The rearrangement joins TRBV29-1 to TRBJ1-1, with 8 positions matching TRBD1. Germline CDR1 is SQVTM and CDR2 is ANQGSEA. V was clipped by 7 bases and J by 4 bases; unmatched bases: 8. This CDR3 is built from 13 residues. CDR3 protein: CSAIQGDGTEAFF. CDR3 DNA sequence: TGCAGCGCTATACAGGGGGACGGCACTGAAGCTTTCTTT.

Only a few counts were recorded for this clone. This chain links TRBV6-1 with TRBJ2-1; 12 bases fit TRBD2. There are 14 residues in the CDR3. Germline V gene data show CDR1 as MNHNS and CDR2 as SASEGT. V lost 7 bases, J lost 4 bases, and 2 bases stayed unmatched. The CDR3 DNA follows: TGTGCCAGCACCGGGACTAGCGGGTACAATGAGCAGTTCTTC. This sequence encodes CASTGTSGYNEQFF.

This chain connects TRBV2 to TRBJ2-5; the D is unclear. CDR1 and CDR2 from the germline V gene are SNHLY and FYNNEI. The CDR3 runs to 14 residues. The V end was cut by 0 bases, the J end by 2 bases, with 7 bases between. The CDR3 is CASSEALPQETQYF. The CDR3 coding sequence is TGTGCCAGCAGTGAAGCGCTACCACAAGAGACCCAGTACTTC.

The chain is built from TRBV28 and TRBJ1-2; no firm D call. Trimming took 1 base from V and 0 from J, leaving 12 bases between them. Germline CDR1 MDHEN, CDR2 SYDVKM. The length of the CDR3 is 16 residues. The CDR3 spells CASSLLVFGSNYGYTF. The DNA of the CDR3 is TGTGCCAGCAGTTTATTGGTTTTCGGGTCTAACTATGGCTACACCTTC.

Concerning this clone itself: Just one base apart from a much larger clone, this may be a read error. Other DNA variants within this sample encode the same CDR3. The chain couples TRBV9 to TRBJ2-5; D is ambiguous. The CDR3 spans 11 residues. Germline V gene lookup returns CDR1 SGDLS and CDR2 YYNGEE. V was cut by 4 bases and J by 1 base, with 2 bases left in between. In DNA, the CDR3 is TGTGCCAGCAGCCCCCAAGAGACCCAGTACTTC. Its protein product is CASSPQETQYF.

This chain connects TRBV19 to TRBJ1-1; D remains unclear. Germline V lookup: CDR1 LNHDA, CDR2 SQIVND (reference sequence). V was clipped by 4 bases and J by 4 bases, with 7 bases between them. This CDR3 has 12 amino acids. The CDR3 is CASSRDVTEAFF. Written as DNA, the CDR3 is TGTGCCAGTAGTAGGGATGTCACTGAAGCTTTCTTT. Combining the CDR3 with reference TRBV19 and TRBJ1-1 gives the whole variable domain DGGITQSPKYLFRKEGQNVTLSCEQNLNHDAMYWYRQDPGQGLRLIYYSQIVNDFQKGDIAEGYSVSREKKESFPLTVTSAQKNPTAFYLCASSRDVTEAFFGQGTRLTVV.

The rearrangement links TRBV30 to TRBJ1-2, with a tentative D call TRBD1 (5 bases). Trimming pared 4 bases from V and 8 bases from J, leaving 17 bases between. The CDR3 is 13 amino acids. In germline, CDR1 is GTSNPN, CDR2 SVGIG (reference sequence). CDR3 nucleotides: TGTGCCTGGAACGGGGACCAACCTATCGGCTACACCTTC. This encodes CAWNGDQPIGYTF.

The chain couples TRBV30 to TRBJ2-7; 11 bases map to TRBD1. The CDR3 has 15 amino acids. Per germline, CDR1 GTSNPN and CDR2 SVGIG (reference sequence). V shed 3 bases and J 2 bases; nucleotides not matched to a gene: 6. The CDR3 loop is CAWSRPGQGAYEQYF. CDR3 in DNA: TGTGCCTGGAGCAGACCGGGACAGGGGGCCTACGAGCAGTACTTC.

This clone occurred a few times. CDR3 sequence reads: CASSLVGGRRGETQYF. For the CDR3, the DNA is TGTGCCAGCAGCTTAGTAGGGGGACGAAGGGGAGAGACCCAGTACTTC. This chain uses TRBV7-2 with TRBJ2-5, with D possibly matching TRBD1 (6 bases). The germline gives CDR1 SGHTA, CDR2 FQGNSA. The CDR3 runs 16 residues. V was cut by 1 base and J by 4 bases, with 16 bases left in between.

The CDR3 DNA is TGTGCCAGCAAACCGGACAGGGGGCATCGTGAGCAGTACTTC. It encodes CASKPDRGHREQYF. This sequence joins TRBV6-5 and TRBJ2-7; 11 bases map to TRBD1. The germline CDR1 and CDR2 sequences are MNHEY and SVGAGI. The junction had 9 bases not matched to a gene; V was cut back by 7 bases and J by 7 bases. The CDR3 covers 14 residues.

The chain combines TRBV6-5 with TRBJ2-4; D remains ambiguous. The V gene lost 0 bases and the J gene lost 10 bases, with 10 bases spanning the gap. CDR3 length equals 13 residues. Germline values: CDR1 MNHEY, CDR2 SVGAGI. The DNA of the CDR3 is TGTGCCAGCAGTTACTCGCAGTCCACTATTCAGTACTTC. Translation gives CASSYSQSTIQYF.

This clone was detected a few times. This CDR3 reads CASSRVEGTNEKLFF. DNA for the CDR3: TGTGCCAGCAGCAGAGTCGAGGGAACTAATGAAAAACTGTTTTTT. The chain is built from TRBV14 and TRBJ1-4, with D hard to call. This CDR3 has 15 amino acids. The ends were cut back, 5 bases at V and 1 base at J, with 11 bases in the middle. Germline-derived CDR1 and CDR2 are SGHDN and FVKESK.

The rearrangement uses TRBV10-3 and TRBJ2-7; D unresolved. Trimming took off 7 bases at V and 2 bases at J, with 15 bases between the two ends. CDR1 ENHRY and CDR2 SYGVKD come from the germline V gene. The CDR3 length is 14 residues. CDR3 coding DNA: TGTGCCATCAACTCGTACGGAAGTCCCTACGAGCAGTACTTC. Protein product: CAINSYGSPYEQYF.

The sample holds a few counts of this clone. Other DNA sequences in the sample encode the same CDR3. V is TRBV7-2 and J is TRBJ1-1; D not certain. Germline-derived CDR1 and CDR2 are SGHTA and FQGNSA. This CDR3 comprises 13 residues. The V and J ends lost 3 bases and 4 bases respectively, with 9 bases between them. The CDR3 spells CASSLGVSTEAFF. For the CDR3, the DNA is TGTGCCAGCAGCTTGGGAGTAAGCACTGAAGCTTTCTTT. The full variable domain, its missing parts supplied by reference TRBV7-2 and TRBJ1-1, is GAGVSQSPSNKVTEKGKDVELRCDPISGHTALYWYRQSLGQGLEFLIYFQGNSAPDKSGLPSDRFSAERTGGSVSTLTIQRTQQEDSAVYLCASSLGVSTEAFFGQGTRLTVV.

The rearrangement uses TRBV20-1 and TRBJ2-1, with D maybe TRBD2 (6 bases). Germline-derived CDR1 and CDR2 are DFQATT and SNEGSKA (reference sequence). V was trimmed by 4 bases and J by 7 bases, leaving 8 bases between them. The CDR3 consists of 11 residues. For the CDR3, the DNA is TGCAGTGCTATTAGCGGAAATGAGCAGTTCTTC. Protein product: CSAISGNEQFF.

This clone was observed a handful of times. The chain links TRBV15 to TRBJ2-3; D unclear. V was cut by 2 bases and J by 0 bases, with 9 bases left in between. Germline-derived CDR1 and CDR2 are LNHNV and YYDKDF (reference sequence). CDR3 length: 15 residues. The DNA of the CDR3 is TGTGCCACCAGCAGACCACAGTCTAGCACAGATACGCAGTATTTT. It translates to CATSRPQSSTDTQYF.

The chain is built from TRBV7-6 and TRBJ1-2; TRBD1 might be the D (5 bases). The V end lost 5 bases, the J end lost 4 bases, and 14 bases lay between the germline ends. Germline-derived CDR1 and CDR2 are SGHVS and FNYEAQ. The CDR3 sequence is 14 residues long. The CDR3 loop is CASSIGQAIYGYTF. The CDR3 region has the DNA TGTGCCAGCAGCATAGGACAAGCTATCTATGGCTACACCTTC.

The rearrangement uses TRBV15 and TRBJ1-2, with D maybe TRBD1 (5 bases). CDR1 and CDR2 from the germline V gene are LNHNV and YYDKDF (reference sequence). Trimming took 3 bases from V and 0 from J, leaving 11 bases between them. The CDR3 has 15 amino acids. This chain's CDR3 is CATSSPGTANYGYTF. As DNA, the CDR3 is TGTGCCACCAGCAGCCCCGGGACCGCTAACTATGGCTACACCTTC.

J is TRBJ2-3 and V is TRBV30, with 9 bases that match TRBD2. V dropped 7 bases and J dropped 4; count of bases not matched to a gene: 3. CDR1 and CDR2 from the germline V gene are GTSNPN and SVGIG (reference sequence). This CDR3 spans 12 amino acids. CDR3 sequence reads: CAFSGSADTQYF. DNA for the CDR3: TGTGCCTTTAGCGGGAGTGCAGATACGCAGTATTTT.

The V gene is TRBV7-2, the J gene TRBJ2-7; D gene unclear. The germline V gene encodes CDR1 SGHTA and CDR2 FQGNSA. The CDR3 sequence is 14 residues long. Trimming cost V 5 bases and J 1 base, with 12 bases left between them. The CDR3 sequence is CASSPSFGSYEQYF. The CDR3 DNA follows: TGTGCCAGCAGCCCCTCCTTTGGTTCCTACGAGCAGTACTTC.

This clone has more than one count but fewer than ten. The chain links TRBV9 to TRBJ1-4; D call uncertain. This CDR3 is 14 amino acids long. V lost 0 bases and J 7 bases, leaving 10 bases between the germline ends. Per the germline V gene, CDR1 is SGDLS and CDR2 is YYNGEE. This CDR3 reads CASSVDSQGEKLFF. DNA for the CDR3: TGTGCCAGCAGCGTAGACAGCCAAGGTGAAAAACTGTTTTTT.

This clone turned up a few times. The J gene is TRBJ2-3, the V gene TRBV11-2; TRBD2 aligns across 11 bases. The J segment lost 6 bases and the V segment lost 4 bases, leaving 3 bases of the junction unmatched. The CDR3 is 14 residues long. From germline, CDR1 is SGHAT and CDR2 FQNNGV. The CDR3 spells CASSSSGGQDTQYF. Written as DNA, the CDR3 is TGTGCCAGCAGCTCTAGCGGGGGGCAGGATACGCAGTATTTT.

The chain combines TRBV5-6 with TRBJ2-5; TRBD2 matches 11 bases. V shed 4 bases and J 5 bases; nucleotides not matched to a gene: 10. The CDR3 has 16 amino acids. Germline lookup yields CDR1 SGHDT and CDR2 YYEEEE. The CDR3: CASSLTSGGLLETQYF. As DNA, the CDR3 is TGTGCCAGCAGCCTAACTAGCGGGGGCCTATTGGAGACCCAGTACTTC.

The J gene is TRBJ1-4, the V gene TRBV10-2; unclear D gene. V lost 5 bases to trimming and J lost 4 bases, with 20 bases between them. The germline V gene has CDR1 WSHSY and CDR2 SAAADI. This CDR3 spans 17 amino acids. The CDR3: CASSPSPEESFNEKLFF. CDR3 nucleotides: TGCGCCAGCAGTCCTTCGCCGGAGGAGTCCTTTAATGAAAAACTGTTTTTT.

The rearrangement links TRBV5-1 to TRBJ1-1; D unresolved. The CDR3 loop spans 14 amino acids. The germline gives CDR1 SGHRS, CDR2 YFSETQ. Trimming took off 3 bases at V and 3 bases at J, with 12 bases between the two ends. DNA of the CDR3: TGCGCCAGCAGCTCCGGACGGATCGACACTGAAGCTTTCTTT. Protein product: CASSSGRIDTEAFF.

This clone has more than one count but fewer than ten. V usage is TRBV13 and J usage is TRBJ2-5; 8 bases are a match to TRBD1. Germline CDR1 reads PRHDT; CDR2 reads FYEKMQ (reference sequence). With V trimmed by 4 bases and J by 5 bases, 9 bases remained unmatched. This CDR3 spans 15 amino acids. The CDR3 region has the DNA TGTGCCAGCAGCTCCAGACAGGGGTTACGGGAGACCCAGTACTTC. Its translation is CASSSRQGLRETQYF.

The genes are TRBV19 and TRBJ1-2, with D perhaps matching TRBD1 (5 bases). Germline V gene sequence: CDR1 LNHDA, CDR2 SQIVND (reference sequence). The CDR3 has 15 amino acids. V was shortened by 6 bases and J by 3 bases, with 17 bases between the two germline ends. The CDR3 coding sequence is TGTGCCAGTAGAACCCGGGGCCTAAACCACTATGGCTACACCTTC. It yields the protein CASRTRGLNHYGYTF.